This T cell receptor (beta chain) emerged from a study of blood T cell repertoires in COVID-19. Turning to the study itself: T cells, B-cell-depleted T cells, or PBMCs provided the cDNA or gDNA that served as material.

The V gene end was trimmed by 7 bases and the J gene end by 3 bases; junction bases not matched to a gene: 8. The V gene's germline CDR1 is SQVTM and CDR2 ANQGSEA. CDR3 size: 13 residues. Generated by immunoSEQ multiplex PCR, the TCRdb table keeps only in-frame clones and is missing some. The sample yields under 20,000 clones, under 90% seen once. Sequenced sample: peripheral blood. This clonotype was sampled from a man at least 80 years old with acute or convalescent COVID-19. The J gene is TRBJ1-1, the V gene TRBV29-1; TRBD1 agrees at 7 bases. The CDR3: CSATRGADTEAFF. The CDR3 bases are TGCAGCGCCACCAGGGGGGCGGACACTGAAGCTTTCTTT.